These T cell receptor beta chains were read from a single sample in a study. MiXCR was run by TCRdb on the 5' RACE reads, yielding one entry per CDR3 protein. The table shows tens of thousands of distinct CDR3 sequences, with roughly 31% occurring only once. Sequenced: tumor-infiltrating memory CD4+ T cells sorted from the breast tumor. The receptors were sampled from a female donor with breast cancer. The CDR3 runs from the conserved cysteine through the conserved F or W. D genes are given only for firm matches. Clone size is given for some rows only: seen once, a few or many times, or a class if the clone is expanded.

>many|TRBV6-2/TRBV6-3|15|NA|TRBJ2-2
TGTGCCAGCAGTTACCGGGTAGCGAACACCGGGGAGCTGTTTTTT
CASSYRVANTGELFF
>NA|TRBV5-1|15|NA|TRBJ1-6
TGCGCCAGCAGCTTGATGGGGACCGATAATTCACCCCTCCACTTT
CASSLMGTDNSPLHF
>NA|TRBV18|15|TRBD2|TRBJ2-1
TGTGCCAGCTCACCACTTAGCGGGAGGCACAATGAGCAGTTCTTC
CASSPLSGRHNEQFF
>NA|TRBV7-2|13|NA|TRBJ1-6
TGTGCCAGCAGCTCCGCTGGGTCAGGCCCCCTCCACTTT
CASSSAGSGPLHF
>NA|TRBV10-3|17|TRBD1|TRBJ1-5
TGTGCCACCGGGCCCACCGGGACAGGGGGTGGAGATCAGCCCCAGCATTTT
CATGPTGTGGGDQPQHF
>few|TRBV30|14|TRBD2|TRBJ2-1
TGTGCCTGGAGGGGGACTAGCTGGGTGGGTGAGCAGTTCTTC
CAWRGTSWVGEQFF
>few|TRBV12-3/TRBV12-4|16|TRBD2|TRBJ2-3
TGTGCCAGCAGTCTACTCCCGGGACTAGCCGCAGATACGCAGTATTTT
CASSLLPGLAADTQYF
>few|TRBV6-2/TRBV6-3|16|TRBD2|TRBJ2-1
TGTGCCAGCAGTCCTAGGCGGGAGGTGTCCTACAATGAGCAGTTCTTC
CASSPRREVSYNEQFF
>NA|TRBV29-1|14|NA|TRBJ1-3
TGCAGCGTTTCCACGGGGGACTCTGGAAACACCATATATTTT
CSVSTGDSGNTIYF
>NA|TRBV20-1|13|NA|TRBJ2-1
TGCAGTGCTCGTCGGGGGGCTCGGAATGAGCAGTTCTTC
CSARRGARNEQFF
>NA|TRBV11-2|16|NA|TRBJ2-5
TGTGCCAGCAGCAGACCCCGGGGGGCTATGACGGAGACCCAGTACTTC
CASSRPRGAMTETQYF
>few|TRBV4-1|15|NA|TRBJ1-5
TGCGCCAGCAAGGATGACAGCAATAGCAATCAGCCCCAGCATTTT
CASKDDSNSNQPQHF
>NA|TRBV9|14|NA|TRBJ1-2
TGTGCCAGCAGCGTAGCACCAGGGAACTATAGCTACACCTTC
CASSVAPGNYSYTF
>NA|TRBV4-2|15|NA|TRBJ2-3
TGTGCCAGCGGCCTACAAGAAGGCCGTTCAGATACGCAGTATTTT
CASGLQEGRSDTQYF
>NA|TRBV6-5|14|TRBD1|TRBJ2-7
TGTGCCAGCACTCCCGGGACAGGGGGCTACGAGCAGTACTTC
CASTPGTGGYEQYF
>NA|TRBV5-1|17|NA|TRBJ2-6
TGCGCCAGCAGCTACAGGGCCCCGGCCGCTGGGGCCAACGTCCTGACTTTC
CASSYRAPAAGANVLTF
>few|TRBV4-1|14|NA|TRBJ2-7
TGCGCCAGCAGCCAATCGCTGAGCTCCTACGAGCAGTACTTC
CASSQSLSSYEQYF